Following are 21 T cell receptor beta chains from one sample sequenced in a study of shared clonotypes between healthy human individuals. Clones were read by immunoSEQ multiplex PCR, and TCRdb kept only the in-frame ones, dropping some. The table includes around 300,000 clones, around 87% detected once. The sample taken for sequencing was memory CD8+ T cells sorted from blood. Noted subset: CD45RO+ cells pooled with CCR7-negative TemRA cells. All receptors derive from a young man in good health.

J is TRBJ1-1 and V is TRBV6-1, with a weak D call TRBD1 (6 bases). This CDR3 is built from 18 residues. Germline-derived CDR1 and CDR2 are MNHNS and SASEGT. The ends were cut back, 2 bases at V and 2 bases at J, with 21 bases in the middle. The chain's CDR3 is CASSERLGTLASNTEAFF. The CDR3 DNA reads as TGTGCCAGCAGTGAAAGGCTCGGGACACTTGCTTCTAACACTGAAGCTTTCTTT.

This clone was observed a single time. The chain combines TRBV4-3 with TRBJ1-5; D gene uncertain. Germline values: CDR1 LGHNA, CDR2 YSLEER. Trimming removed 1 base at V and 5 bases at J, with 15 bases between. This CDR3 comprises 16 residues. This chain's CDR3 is CASSQGTAGAYQPQHF. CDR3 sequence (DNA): TGCGCCAGCAGCCAAGGAACGGCCGGTGCCTATCAGCCCCAGCATTTT.

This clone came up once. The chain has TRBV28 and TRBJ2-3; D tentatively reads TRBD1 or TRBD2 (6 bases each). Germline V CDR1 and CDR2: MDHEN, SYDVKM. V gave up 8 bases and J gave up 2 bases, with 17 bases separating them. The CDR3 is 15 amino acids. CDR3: CASGTRDIITDTQYF. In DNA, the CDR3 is TGTGCCAGCGGGACGCGGGACATAATCACAGATACGCAGTATTTT.

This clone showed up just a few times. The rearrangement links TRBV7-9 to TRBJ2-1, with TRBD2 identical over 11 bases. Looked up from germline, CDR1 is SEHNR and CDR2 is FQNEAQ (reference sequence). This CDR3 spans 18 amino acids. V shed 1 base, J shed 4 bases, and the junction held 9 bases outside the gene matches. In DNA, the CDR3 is TGTGCCAGCAGCTTAGGAGGGACTAGCGGACGACTATACAATGAGCAGTTCTTC. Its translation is CASSLGGTSGRLYNEQFF.

The CDR3 is CASSLVWGWQTQYF. In DNA form, the CDR3 reads TGTGCCAGCAGCTTAGTATGGGGTTGGCAGACCCAGTACTTC. The chain couples TRBV7-6 to TRBJ2-5, with D unclear. With 1 base removed from V and 6 bases from J, the gap between germline ends came to 12 bases. This CDR3 is 14 amino acids long. Germline values: CDR1 SGHVS, CDR2 FNYEAQ.

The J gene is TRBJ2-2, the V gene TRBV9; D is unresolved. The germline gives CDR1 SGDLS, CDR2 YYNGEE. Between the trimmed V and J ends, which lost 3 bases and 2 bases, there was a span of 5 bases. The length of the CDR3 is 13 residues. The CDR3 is CASSDANTGELFF. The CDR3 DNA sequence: TGTGCCAGCAGCGACGCTAACACCGGGGAGCTGTTTTTT.

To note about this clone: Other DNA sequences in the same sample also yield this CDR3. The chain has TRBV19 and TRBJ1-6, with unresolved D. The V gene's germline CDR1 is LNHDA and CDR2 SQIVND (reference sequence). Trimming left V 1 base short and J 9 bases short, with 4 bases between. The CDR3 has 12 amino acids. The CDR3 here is CASSIGGSPLHF. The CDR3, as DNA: TGTGCCAGTAGTATAGGAGGTTCACCCCTCCACTTT.

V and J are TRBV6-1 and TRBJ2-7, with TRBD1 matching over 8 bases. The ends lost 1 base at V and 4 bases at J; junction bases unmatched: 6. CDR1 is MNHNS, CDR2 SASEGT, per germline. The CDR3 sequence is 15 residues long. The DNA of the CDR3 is TGTGCCAGCAGTGAAGGGACAGGGTTTTTGTACGAGCAGTACTTC. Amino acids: CASSEGTGFLYEQYF.

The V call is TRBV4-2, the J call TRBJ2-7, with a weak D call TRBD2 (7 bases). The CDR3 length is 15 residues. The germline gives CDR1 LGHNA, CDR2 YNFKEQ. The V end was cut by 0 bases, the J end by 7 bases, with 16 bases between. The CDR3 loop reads CASSQDLGGGVEQYF. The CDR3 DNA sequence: TGTGCCAGCAGCCAAGATTTGGGCGGGGGCGTTGAGCAGTACTTC.

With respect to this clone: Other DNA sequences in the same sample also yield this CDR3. The CDR3 region is CASSGTGARETQYF. The CDR3 DNA reads TGTGCCAGCAGTGGGACCGGCGCGAGAGAGACCCAGTACTTC. The chain carries TRBV6-1 and TRBJ2-5; D remains ambiguous. V dropped 4 bases and J dropped 4 bases, with 13 bases sitting between them. The CDR3 is made up of 14 amino acids. Germline CDR1 and CDR2: MNHNS and SASEGT.

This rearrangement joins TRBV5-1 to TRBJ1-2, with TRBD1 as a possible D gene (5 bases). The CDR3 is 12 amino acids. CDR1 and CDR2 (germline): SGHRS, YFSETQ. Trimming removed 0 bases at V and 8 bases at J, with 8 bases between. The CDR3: CASSLGREGYTF. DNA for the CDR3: TGCGCCAGCAGCTTGGGCAGGGAAGGCTACACCTTC.

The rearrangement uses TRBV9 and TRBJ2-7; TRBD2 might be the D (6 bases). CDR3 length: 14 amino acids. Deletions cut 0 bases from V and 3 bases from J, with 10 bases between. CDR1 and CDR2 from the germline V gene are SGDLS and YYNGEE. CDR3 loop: CASSVDGGNYEQYF. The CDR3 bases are TGTGCCAGCAGCGTAGACGGCGGGAACTACGAGCAGTACTTC.

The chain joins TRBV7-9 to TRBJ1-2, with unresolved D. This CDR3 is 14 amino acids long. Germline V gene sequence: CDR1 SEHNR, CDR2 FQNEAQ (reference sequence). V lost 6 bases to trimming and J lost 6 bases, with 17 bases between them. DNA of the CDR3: TGTGCCAGCAGTATCGCGGGTATAGTAGATGGCTACACCTTC. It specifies CASSIAGIVDGYTF.

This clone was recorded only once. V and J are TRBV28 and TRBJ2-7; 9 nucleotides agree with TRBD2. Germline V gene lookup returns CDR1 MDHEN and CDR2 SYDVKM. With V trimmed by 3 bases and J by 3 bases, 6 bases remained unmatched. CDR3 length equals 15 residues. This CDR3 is CASSLGLAGIYEQYF. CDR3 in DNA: TGTGCCAGCAGTTTGGGGCTAGCGGGGATCTACGAGCAGTACTTC.

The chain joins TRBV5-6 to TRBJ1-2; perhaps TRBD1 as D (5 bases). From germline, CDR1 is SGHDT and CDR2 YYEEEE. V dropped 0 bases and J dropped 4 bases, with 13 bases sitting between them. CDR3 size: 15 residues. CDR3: CASSLDIGDFYGYTF. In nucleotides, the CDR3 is TGTGCCAGCAGCTTGGATATAGGGGACTTCTATGGCTACACCTTC.

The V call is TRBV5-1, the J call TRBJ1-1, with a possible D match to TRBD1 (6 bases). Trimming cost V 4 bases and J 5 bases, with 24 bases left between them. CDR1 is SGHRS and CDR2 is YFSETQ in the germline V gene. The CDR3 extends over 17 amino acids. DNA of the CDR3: TGCGCCAGCAGCCCCCCGGGGGCAACCTATTTGGCGACTGAAGCTTTCTTT. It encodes CASSPPGATYLATEAFF.

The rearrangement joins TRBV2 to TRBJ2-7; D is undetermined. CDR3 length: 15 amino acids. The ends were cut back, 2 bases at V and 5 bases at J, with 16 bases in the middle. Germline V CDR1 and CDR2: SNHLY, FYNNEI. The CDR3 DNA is TGTGCCAGCAGTGAATGGGCGGCCGCCTTGGACGAGCAGTACTTC. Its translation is CASSEWAAALDEQYF. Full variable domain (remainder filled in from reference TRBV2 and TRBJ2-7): EPEVTQTPSHQVTQMGQEVILRCVPISNHLYFYWYRQILGQKVEFLVSFYNNEISEKSEIFDDQFSVERPDGSNFTLKIRSTKLEDSAMYFCASSEWAAALDEQYFGPGTRLTVT.

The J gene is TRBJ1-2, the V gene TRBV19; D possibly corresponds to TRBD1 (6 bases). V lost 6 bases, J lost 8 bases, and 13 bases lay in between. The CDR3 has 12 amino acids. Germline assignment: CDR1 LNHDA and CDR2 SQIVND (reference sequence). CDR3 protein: CASREDSGGYTF. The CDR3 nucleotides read TGTGCCAGTAGAGAGGACAGCGGGGGCTACACCTTC.

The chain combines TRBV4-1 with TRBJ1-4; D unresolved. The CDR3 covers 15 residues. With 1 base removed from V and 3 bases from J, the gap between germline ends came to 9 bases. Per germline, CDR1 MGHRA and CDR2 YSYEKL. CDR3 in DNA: TGCGCCAGCAGCCAAGGGTGGGGTGCTAATGAAAAACTGTTTTTT. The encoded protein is CASSQGWGANEKLFF.

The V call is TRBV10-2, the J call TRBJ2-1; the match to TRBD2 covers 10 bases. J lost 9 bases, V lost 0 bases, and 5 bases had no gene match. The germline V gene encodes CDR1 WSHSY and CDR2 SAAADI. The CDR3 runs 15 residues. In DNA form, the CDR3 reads TGCGCCAGCAGTGAGTCTAGCGGGAGGTTGGGTGAGCAGTTCTTC. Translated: CASSESSGRLGEQFF.

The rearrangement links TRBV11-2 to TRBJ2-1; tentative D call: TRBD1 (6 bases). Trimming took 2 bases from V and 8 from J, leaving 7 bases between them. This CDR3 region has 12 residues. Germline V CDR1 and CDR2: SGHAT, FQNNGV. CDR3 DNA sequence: TGTGCCAGCAGCTTACAGGGGCATGAGCAGTTCTTC. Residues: CASSLQGHEQFF.